The 27 T cell receptor beta chains in this list originate from one sample, sequenced in a study of T cell repertoires in cytomegalovirus infection. TCRdb passed the reads through MiXCR, listing each CDR3 protein once. The sample includes 200,000 to 300,000 distinct CDR3 sequences, 9% to 15% seen only once; the top ten take roughly 1.7%. What was sequenced was PBMCs. The receptors here all came from a human donor in good health (CMV status not recorded). Some clones in this sample may be carry-over from other donors' samples.

This clonotype has only a few counts. This chain joins TRBV5-1 and TRBJ2-3, with 8 bases identical to TRBD1. CDR3 size: 15 residues. With V trimmed by 1 base and J by 1 base, 2 bases remained unmatched. CDR1 is SGHRS and CDR2 is YFSETQ in the germline V gene. Here the CDR3 reads CASSLPGGGTDTQYF. CDR3 sequence (DNA): TGCGCCAGCAGCTTGCCAGGGGGCGGCACAGATACGCAGTATTTT.

The genes are TRBV23-1 and TRBJ1-6; D is unclear. TRBV23-1 is reported as an ORF; its role is uncertain. V was clipped by 0 bases and J by 15 bases, with 18 bases between them. The CDR3 has 15 residues. CDR3 in amino acids: CASSQSGRSAVGLHF. The CDR3 DNA follows: TGCGCCAGCAGTCAATCGGGCAGGTCGGCGGTAGGCCTCCACTTT.

The V call is TRBV6-6, the J call TRBJ2-3, with a weak D call TRBD1 (6 bases). In germline, CDR1 is MNHNY, CDR2 SVGAGI (reference sequence). CDR3 length: 17 amino acids. The V end lost 0 bases, the J end lost 1 base, and 14 bases lay between the germline ends. In DNA form, the CDR3 reads TGTGCCAGCAGTTACTCGAGTTCCCGACAGGGCACAGATACGCAGTATTTT. It translates to CASSYSSSRQGTDTQYF.

This clonotype was detected a few times. The chain uses TRBV7-6 and TRBJ1-3, with no clear D. V was trimmed by 5 bases and J by 2 bases, leaving 7 bases between them. The CDR3 length is 13 residues. Germline values: CDR1 SGHVS, CDR2 FNYEAQ. The DNA of the CDR3 is TGTGCCAGCAGCCTTCCACCTGGAAACACCATATATTTT. Protein sequence: CASSLPPGNTIYF.

This clonotype was counted ten times or more. The CDR3 reads CASSFAPHSSGANVLTF. The DNA of the CDR3 is TGTGCCAGCAGCTTTGCCCCCCACTCCTCTGGGGCCAACGTCCTGACTTTC. J is TRBJ2-6 and V is TRBV7-8, with no clear D. CDR1 is SGHVS, CDR2 FQNEAQ, per germline. This CDR3 comprises 17 residues. Deletions cut 3 bases from V and 0 bases from J, with 12 bases between. The entire variable domain, with the rest obtained from reference TRBV7-8 and TRBJ2-6, is as follows: GAGVSQSPRYKVAKRGQDVALRCDPISGHVSLFWYQQALGQGPEFLTYFQNEAQLDKSGLPSDRFFAERPEGSVSTLKIQRTQQEDSAVYLCASSFAPHSSGANVLTFGAGSRLTVL.

V usage is TRBV5-6 and J usage is TRBJ2-6; tentatively, D is TRBD2 (5 bases). The germline V gene has CDR1 SGHDT and CDR2 YYEEEE. Trimming stripped 0 bases from V and 11 bases from J, with 9 bases between. The CDR3 has 13 residues. In DNA form, the CDR3 reads TGTGCCAGCAGCTTGGCGGGGAACGACGTCCTGACTTTC. This gives the protein CASSLAGNDVLTF.

Ten or more counts support this clonotype. This chain connects TRBV2 to TRBJ2-7; D remains unclear. This CDR3 is 12 amino acids long. The germline V gene has CDR1 SNHLY and CDR2 FYNNEI. The V and J ends lost 7 bases and 1 base respectively, with 8 bases between them. CDR3 in DNA: TGTGCCAGCACCCCCGGTTCCTACGAGCAGTACTTC. It specifies CASTPGSYEQYF.

This sequence joins TRBV29-1 and TRBJ1-2, with D maybe TRBD1 (5 bases). CDR1 is SQVTM, CDR2 ANQGSEA, per germline. This CDR3 is built from 14 residues. The V and J ends lost 7 bases and 5 bases respectively, with 20 bases between them. The CDR3 sequence: CSAITDGQGYGYTF. CDR3 coding DNA: TGCAGCGCGATCACAGACGGGCAGGGATATGGCTACACCTTC.

In this sample, this clonotype turned up a few times. One junction end disagrees with the germline gene, perhaps due to a read error. The CDR3 protein is CSARETDREAFF. CDR3 DNA sequence: TGCAGCGCTAGGGAGACAGACCGAGAAGCTTTCTTT. J is TRBJ1-1 and V is TRBV20-1; a weak D match, TRBD1 (5 bases). This CDR3 has 12 amino acids. Germline CDR1 is DFQATT and CDR2 is SNEGSKA (reference sequence).

This chain uses TRBV20-1 with TRBJ1-3; D is unclear. Germline loops: CDR1 DFQATT, CDR2 SNEGSKA (reference sequence). CDR3 length equals 11 residues. V lost 5 bases to trimming and J lost 0 bases, with 2 bases between them. CDR3 bases: TGCAGTGCTGACTCTGGAAACACCATATATTTT. It is translated as CSADSGNTIYF.

In its sample, this clonotype was seen many times. The chain is built from TRBV2 and TRBJ2-5; D gene ambiguous. Deletions cut 2 bases from V and 5 bases from J, with 9 bases between. The CDR3 is 13 residues long. Germline CDR1 reads SNHLY; CDR2 reads FYNNEI. The CDR3 loop is CASSEQRGETQYF. The CDR3 nucleotides are TGTGCCAGCAGTGAACAGCGTGGCGAGACCCAGTACTTC.

The rearrangement joins TRBV20-1 to TRBJ1-1; D is possibly TRBD1 (5 bases). V shed 2 bases and J shed 5 bases, with 12 bases lying between them. CDR1 is DFQATT and CDR2 is SNEGSKA in the germline V gene (reference sequence). The CDR3 totals 13 residues. The CDR3 nucleotides read TGCAGTGCTAGAAGCCCTTGGGGGACTGAAGCTTTCTTT. It is translated as CSARSPWGTEAFF.

This clonotype was picked up many times. The chain recombines TRBV7-2 with TRBJ2-3, with TRBD2 matching 11 bases. CDR3 size: 15 residues. Germline CDR1 reads SGHTA; CDR2 reads FQGNSA. The J segment lost 6 bases and the V segment lost 4 bases, leaving 6 bases of the junction unmatched. The DNA of the CDR3 is TGTGCCAGCAGCTCGTTAGCGGGGGGGCTTGATACGCAGTATTTT. This sequence encodes CASSSLAGGLDTQYF. The full variable domain, rest sourced from reference TRBV7-2 and TRBJ2-3, is GAGVSQSPSNKVTEKGKDVELRCDPISGHTALYWYRQSLGQGLEFLIYFQGNSAPDKSGLPSDRFSAERTGGSVSTLTIQRTQQEDSAVYLCASSSLAGGLDTQYFGPGTRLTVL.

In its sample, this clonotype was seen many times. This rearrangement joins TRBV27 to TRBJ1-1; a possible D gene is TRBD1 (5 bases). V lost 4 bases, J lost 4 bases, and 16 bases lay in between. The CDR3 length is 15 residues. The germline CDR1 and CDR2 sequences are MNHEY and SMNVEV (reference sequence). CDR3 region: CASSYRPGTSTEAFF. The CDR3 nucleotides are TGTGCCAGCAGTTACAGGCCTGGTACGAGCACTGAAGCTTTCTTT.

The table lists this clonotype with many counts. This chain joins TRBV12-3 or TRBV12-4 and TRBJ2-5, with 13 bases that match TRBD2. The CDR3 totals 15 residues. V shed 6 bases, J shed 7 bases, and the junction held 8 bases outside the gene matches. CDR3 DNA sequence: TGTGCCAGCAGCACTAGCGGGGGGGCTTTGTGGACCCAGTACTTC. Amino acid sequence: CASSTSGGALWTQYF.

This clonotype has ten or more counts. The chain carries TRBV11-2 and TRBJ2-7; D uncertain. Per germline, CDR1 SGHAT and CDR2 FQNNGV. This CDR3 is 15 amino acids long. Trimming left V 5 bases short and J 2 bases short, with 16 bases between. The CDR3 reads CASSQTRTVTYEQYF. CDR3 nucleotide sequence: TGTGCCAGCAGCCAAACCCGGACGGTTACCTACGAGCAGTACTTC. Full variable domain (outside the CDR3, taken from reference TRBV11-2 and TRBJ2-7): EAGVAQSPRYKIIEKRQSVAFWCNPISGHATLYWYQQILGQGPKLLIQFQNNGVVDDSQLPKDRFSAERLKGVDSTLKIQPAKLEDSAVYLCASSQTRTVTYEQYFGPGTRLTVT.

This clonotype showed up many times. The chain combines TRBV7-2 with TRBJ2-7, with D maybe TRBD2 (5 bases). The CDR3 is 14 amino acids. Germline V CDR1 and CDR2: SGHTA, FQGNSA. V was trimmed by 2 bases and J by 2 bases, leaving 10 bases between them. The CDR3: CASSLLPGTYEQYF. Written as DNA, the CDR3 is TGTGCCAGCAGCTTACTACCGGGAACCTACGAGCAGTACTTC.

This clonotype was counted many times. CDR3 sequence (DNA): TGCAGCGTGGAAACCGGGGGGAACACCATATATTTT. It translates to CSVETGGNTIYF. V usage is TRBV29-1 and J usage is TRBJ1-3, with a weak D call TRBD1 (5 bases). CDR3 length equals 12 residues. V was cut by 6 bases and J by 7 bases, with 13 bases left in between. CDR1 and CDR2 (germline): SQVTM, ANQGSEA.

This clonotype was seen repeatedly, ten times or more. The rearrangement joins TRBV7-2 to TRBJ1-6, with 7 positions matching TRBD1. This CDR3 region has 14 residues. J gave up 7 bases and V 2 bases, and 2 bases lay outside the gene matches. CDR1 and CDR2 from the germline V gene are SGHTA and FQGNSA. The CDR3 sequence: CASSLLTGNSPLHF. CDR3 bases: TGTGCCAGCAGCTTACTGACAGGGAATTCACCCCTCCACTTT. The whole variable domain, remainder taken from reference TRBV7-2 and TRBJ1-6, is GAGVSQSPSNKVTEKGKDVELRCDPISGHTALYWYRQSLGQGLEFLIYFQGNSAPDKSGLPSDRFSAERTGGSVSTLTIQRTQQEDSAVYLCASSLLTGNSPLHFGNGTRLTVT.

This clonotype was seen many times. The chain joins TRBV11-2 to TRBJ1-2; unclear D gene. Germline V gives CDR1 SGHAT, CDR2 FQNNGV. CDR3 length: 11 amino acids. Between the trimmed V and J ends, which lost 5 bases and 7 bases, there was a span of 8 bases. CDR3 coding DNA: TGTGCCAGCAGCCTCCGAGGTGGCTACACCTTC. Its protein is CASSLRGGYTF.

This clonotype has a count of ten or more. The chain carries TRBV7-9 and TRBJ1-1, with no clear D. Between the trimmed V and J ends, which lost 1 base and 5 bases, there was a span of 14 bases. Germline assignment: CDR1 SEHNR and CDR2 FQNEAQ (reference sequence). The CDR3 is 15 residues long. The CDR3 region has the DNA TGTGCCAGCAGCTTAGGGGTGCAGATGGCGACTGAAGCTTTCTTT. Protein sequence: CASSLGVQMATEAFF.

Ten or more counts support this clonotype. V is TRBV6-2 or TRBV6-3 and J is TRBJ2-4, with no clear D. Germline lookup yields CDR1 MNHEY and CDR2 SVGEGT. V was cut by 2 bases and J by 0 bases, with 8 bases left in between. This CDR3 region has 15 residues. The CDR3 protein is CASSYRRLAKNIQYF. CDR3 nucleotides: TGTGCCAGCAGTTACCGACGGCTAGCCAAAAACATTCAGTACTTC.

The table lists this clonotype with a few counts. J is TRBJ2-1 and V is TRBV7-2; possibly TRBD1 for D (6 bases). Deletions cut 5 bases from V and 4 bases from J, with 12 bases between. This CDR3 has 14 amino acids. The germline V gene encodes CDR1 SGHTA and CDR2 FQGNSA. The CDR3: CASSVGASYNEQFF. The CDR3 nucleotides read TGTGCCAGCAGCGTGGGGGCCTCATACAATGAGCAGTTCTTC.

In this sample, this clonotype turned up many times. V is TRBV7-8 and J is TRBJ1-5, with a possible D match to TRBD1 (5 bases). V was cut by 6 bases and J by 3 bases, with 15 bases left in between. The CDR3 runs 15 residues. Germline V gives CDR1 SGHVS, CDR2 FQNEAQ. In DNA form, the CDR3 reads TGTGCCAGCAGTGCGATGGCAGGGCCCAATCAGCCCCAGCATTTT. Amino acids: CASSAMAGPNQPQHF.

J is TRBJ2-1 and V is TRBV6-5; 11 positions match TRBD1. The CDR3 sequence is 14 residues long. The V segment lost 5 bases and the J segment 9 bases; nucleotides outside the gene matches: 6. Germline lookup yields CDR1 MNHEY and CDR2 SVGAGI. The CDR3 sequence is CASSLRTGGSEQFF. CDR3 nucleotides: TGTGCCAGCAGTCTCCGGACAGGGGGCAGTGAGCAGTTCTTC.

There are many counts of this clonotype. The CDR3 sequence: CASSYSPTSGIYNEQFF. In nucleotides, the CDR3 is TGTGCCAGCAGTTATTCACCTACTAGCGGGATTTACAATGAGCAGTTCTTC. The V and J genes are TRBV6-2 or TRBV6-3 and TRBJ2-1; 10 bases map to TRBD2. The length of the CDR3 is 17 residues. After removal of 3 bases from V and 4 bases from J, the junction contained 9 bases not matched to a gene. Germline CDR1 is MNHEY and CDR2 is SVGEGT.

This clonotype was recorded at least ten times. The rearrangement joins TRBV7-2 to TRBJ1-5, with D perhaps TRBD1 (6 bases). The CDR3 covers 14 residues. Germline V gives CDR1 SGHTA, CDR2 FQGNSA. V lost 5 bases and J 4 bases, leaving 12 bases between the germline ends. CDR3 sequence (DNA): TGTGCCAGCAGCACCAGGGGCGGTAATCAGCCCCAGCATTTT. Translation gives CASSTRGGNQPQHF.